Listed here are 3 T cell receptor beta chains from one sample, sequenced in a study of OX40 agonist ivuxolimab in advanced cancers. Here immunoSEQ multiplex PCR was the method, and the copy in TCRdb shows in-frame clones only, minus some. Among 55,000 to 75,000 clones listed, just over 85% were seen once. The source was CD4+ or CD8+ T cells sorted from blood, collected in a trial of the OX40 agonist ivuxolimab. Receptor source: an adult with an advanced solid tumor such as melanoma, head and neck, liver or kidney cancer.

This sequence joins TRBV6-5 and TRBJ2-3; D is ambiguous. The CDR3 loop spans 13 amino acids. V lost 2 bases and J lost 6, with 9 bases in between. Germline V gene lookup returns CDR1 MNHEY and CDR2 SVGAGI. CDR3 sequence (DNA): TGTGCCAGCAGTTACGGTTCGGCGGATACGCAGTATTTT. Amino acid sequence: CASSYGSADTQYF.

The chain joins TRBV28 to TRBJ2-1; D unresolved. This CDR3 contains 15 residues. The V end was cut by 5 bases, the J end by 1 base, with 12 bases between. Germline V lookup: CDR1 MDHEN, CDR2 SYDVKM. CDR3 sequence: CASSESRRSYNEQFF. CDR3 coding DNA: TGTGCCAGCAGTGAAAGTAGGAGATCCTACAATGAGCAGTTCTTC.

The V call is TRBV7-8, the J call TRBJ1-1, with a tentative D call TRBD1 (5 bases). The germline V and J ends were trimmed by 5 bases and 5 bases, with 15 bases remaining between them. From germline, CDR1 is SGHVS and CDR2 FQNEAQ. The CDR3 spans 14 residues. The CDR3 here is CASSRDGGRTEAFF. In DNA, the CDR3 is TGTGCCAGCAGCCGAGATGGGGGGAGGACTGAAGCTTTCTTT.